The clone carrying this T cell receptor beta chain showed up just a few times. Its target is not known. The study drew its donors from healthy HIV-negative adults without recent acute infections or vaccinations. This sample stems from a study of shared clonotypes between healthy human individuals. Study-wide background: Each donor had three CD4 naive, three CD4 memory, two CD8 naive and one CD8 memory plate. Study results and caveats: Clonotypes shared by all four donors outscored non-shared clonotypes in generation probability.

The junction had 6 bases not matched to a gene; V was cut back by 5 bases and J by 2 bases. The CDR3 spans 15 residues. Germline CDR1 is SGHDN and CDR2 is FVKESK. This was a deep-level run. Using immunoSEQ multiplex PCR, the repertoire was profiled, and TCRdb retains in-frame clones only, with some absent. The sample records millions of clones, 85% to 95% being singletons. What was sequenced was naive CD4+ T cells sorted from blood. Subset specified: CD45RA+ positively selected. The chain joins TRBV14 to TRBJ1-5; TRBD1 aligns across 7 bases. This TCR was sampled from a man aged 18 to 30 in good health. CDR3 residues: CASSKTGNGNQPQHF. The CDR3, as DNA: TGTGCCAGCAGCAAGACAGGGAACGGCAATCAGCCCCAGCATTTT.